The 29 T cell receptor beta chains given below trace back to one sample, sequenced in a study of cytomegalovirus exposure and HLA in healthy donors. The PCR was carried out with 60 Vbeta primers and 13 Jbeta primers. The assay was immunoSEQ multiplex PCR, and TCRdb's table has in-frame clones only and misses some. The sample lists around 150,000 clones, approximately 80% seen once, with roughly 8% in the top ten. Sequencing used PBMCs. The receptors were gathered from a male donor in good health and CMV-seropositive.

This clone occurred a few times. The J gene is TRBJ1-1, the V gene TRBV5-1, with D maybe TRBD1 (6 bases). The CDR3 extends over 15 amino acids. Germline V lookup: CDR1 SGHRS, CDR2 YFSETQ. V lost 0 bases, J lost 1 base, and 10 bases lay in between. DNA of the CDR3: TGCGCCAGCAGCTTGGCAGGGGCACAGAACACTGAAGCTTTCTTT. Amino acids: CASSLAGAQNTEAFF.

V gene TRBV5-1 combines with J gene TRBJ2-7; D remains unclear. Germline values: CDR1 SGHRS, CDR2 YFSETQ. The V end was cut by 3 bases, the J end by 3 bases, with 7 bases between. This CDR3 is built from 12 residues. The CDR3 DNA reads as TGCGCCAGCAGCTCCTCTTTCTACGAGCAGTACTTC. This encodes CASSSSFYEQYF.

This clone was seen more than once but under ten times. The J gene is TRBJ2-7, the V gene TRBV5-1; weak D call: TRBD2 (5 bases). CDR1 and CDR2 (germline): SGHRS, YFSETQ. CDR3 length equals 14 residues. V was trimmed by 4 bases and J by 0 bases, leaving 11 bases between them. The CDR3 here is CASSRLRASYEQYF. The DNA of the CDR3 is TGCGCCAGCAGCCGGCTGCGGGCCTCCTACGAGCAGTACTTC.

This chain's CDR3 is CASSFYSRGGYEQFF. CDR3 DNA: TGTGCCAGCAGCTTCTATTCCAGGGGAGGGTATGAGCAGTTCTTC. The V and J genes are TRBV7-8 and TRBJ2-1, with D perhaps TRBD2 (7 bases). The V gene lost 3 bases and the J gene lost 8 bases, with 17 bases spanning the gap. Germline CDR1 and CDR2: SGHVS and FQNEAQ. The CDR3 has 15 residues.

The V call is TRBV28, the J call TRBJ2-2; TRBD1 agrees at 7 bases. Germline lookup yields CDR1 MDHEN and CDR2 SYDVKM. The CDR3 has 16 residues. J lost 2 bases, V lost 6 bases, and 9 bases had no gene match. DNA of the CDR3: TGTGCCAGCAGCTCGACAGGGAATCGAAACACCGGGGAGCTGTTTTTT. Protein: CASSSTGNRNTGELFF.

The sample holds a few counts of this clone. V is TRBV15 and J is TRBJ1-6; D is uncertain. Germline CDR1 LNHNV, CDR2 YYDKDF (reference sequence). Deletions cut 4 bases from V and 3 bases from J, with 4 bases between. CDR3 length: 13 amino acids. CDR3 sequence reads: CATSNNYNSPLHF. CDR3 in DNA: TGTGCCACCAGCAACAACTATAATTCACCCCTCCACTTT. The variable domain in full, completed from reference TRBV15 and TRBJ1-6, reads DAMVIQNPRYQVTQFGKPVTLSCSQTLNHNVMYWYQQKSSQAPKLLFHYYDKDFNNEADTPDNFQSRRPNTSFCFLDIRSPGLGDTAMYLCATSNNYNSPLHFGNGTRLTVT.

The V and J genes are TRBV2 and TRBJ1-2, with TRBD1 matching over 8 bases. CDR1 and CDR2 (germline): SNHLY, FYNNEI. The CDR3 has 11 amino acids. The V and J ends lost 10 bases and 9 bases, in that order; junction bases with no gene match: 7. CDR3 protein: CATGQGFRYTF. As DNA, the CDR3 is TGTGCCACCGGACAGGGTTTTCGCTACACCTTC. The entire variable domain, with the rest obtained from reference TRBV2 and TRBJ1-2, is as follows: EPEVTQTPSHQVTQMGQEVILRCVPISNHLYFYWYRQILGQKVEFLVSFYNNEISEKSEIFDDQFSVERPDGSNFTLKIRSTKLEDSAMYFCATGQGFRYTFGSGTRLTVV.

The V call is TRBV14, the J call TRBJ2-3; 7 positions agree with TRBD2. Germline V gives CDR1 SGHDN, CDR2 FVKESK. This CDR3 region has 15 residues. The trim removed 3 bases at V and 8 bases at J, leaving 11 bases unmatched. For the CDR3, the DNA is TGTGCCAGCAGCCATACGAGGGAACCGGGAGGTACGCAGTATTTT. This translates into CASSHTREPGGTQYF. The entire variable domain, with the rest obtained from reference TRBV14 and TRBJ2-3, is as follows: EAGVTQFPSHSVIEKGQTVTLRCDPISGHDNLYWYRRVMGKEIKFLLHFVKESKQDESGMPNNRFLAERTGGTYSTLKVQPAELEDSGVYFCASSHTREPGGTQYFGPGTRLTVL.

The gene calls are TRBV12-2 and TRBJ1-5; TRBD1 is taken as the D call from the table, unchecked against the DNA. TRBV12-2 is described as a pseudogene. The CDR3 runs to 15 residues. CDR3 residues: CASPPTGPYLSAQHF. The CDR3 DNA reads TGTGCAAGTCCCCCCACAGGTCCATACCTTTCGGCCCAGCATTTT.

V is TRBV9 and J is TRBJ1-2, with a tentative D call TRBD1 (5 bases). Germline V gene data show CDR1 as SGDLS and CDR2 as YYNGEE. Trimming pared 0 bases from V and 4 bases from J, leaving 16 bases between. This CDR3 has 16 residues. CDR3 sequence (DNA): TGTGCCAGCAGCGTAGGGGACTATAGGGGCCCCTATGGCTACACCTTC. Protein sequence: CASSVGDYRGPYGYTF.

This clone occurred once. The CDR3 protein is CASSQEGLAGNEQFF. The DNA of the CDR3 is TGCGCCAGCAGCCAAGAAGGACTAGCGGGAAATGAGCAGTTCTTC. This chain connects TRBV4-1 to TRBJ2-1; 12 bases match TRBD2. V was clipped by 0 bases and J by 7 bases; unmatched bases: 1. The CDR3 extends over 15 amino acids. From germline, CDR1 is MGHRA and CDR2 YSYEKL.

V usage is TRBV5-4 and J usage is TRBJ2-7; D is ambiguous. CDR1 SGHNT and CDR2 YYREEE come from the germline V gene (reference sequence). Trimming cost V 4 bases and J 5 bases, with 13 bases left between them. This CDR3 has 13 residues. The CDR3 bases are TGTGCCAGCAGCCTTCCCAACGCTAACGAGCAGTACTTC. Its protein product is CASSLPNANEQYF. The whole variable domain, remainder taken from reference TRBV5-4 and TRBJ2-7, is ETGVTQSPTHLIKTRGQQVTLRCSSQSGHNTVSWYQQALGQGPQFIFQYYREEENGRGNFPPRFSGLQFPNYSSELNVNALELDDSALYLCASSLPNANEQYFGPGTRLTVT.

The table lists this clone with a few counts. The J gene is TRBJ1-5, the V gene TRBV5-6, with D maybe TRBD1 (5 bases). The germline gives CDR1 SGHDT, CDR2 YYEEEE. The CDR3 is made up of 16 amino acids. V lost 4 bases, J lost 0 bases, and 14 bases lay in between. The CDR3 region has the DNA TGTGCCAGCAGCCTAGGGACTTCCTATAGCAATCAGCCCCAGCATTTT. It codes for CASSLGTSYSNQPQHF.

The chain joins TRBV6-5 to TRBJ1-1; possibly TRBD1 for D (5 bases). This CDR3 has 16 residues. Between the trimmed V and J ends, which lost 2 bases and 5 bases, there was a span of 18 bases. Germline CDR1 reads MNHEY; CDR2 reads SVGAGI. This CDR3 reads CASSYRGGVRGTEAFF. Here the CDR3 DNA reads TGTGCCAGCAGTTACAGGGGAGGGGTGAGAGGGACTGAAGCTTTCTTT.

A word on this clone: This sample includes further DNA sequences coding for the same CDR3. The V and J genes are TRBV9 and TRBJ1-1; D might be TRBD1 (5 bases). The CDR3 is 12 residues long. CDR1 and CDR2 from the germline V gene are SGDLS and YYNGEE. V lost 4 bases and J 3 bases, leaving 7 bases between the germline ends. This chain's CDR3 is CASSKGDTEAFF. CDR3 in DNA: TGTGCCAGCAGCAAAGGGGACACTGAAGCTTTCTTT. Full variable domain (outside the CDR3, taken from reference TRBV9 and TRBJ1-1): DSGVTQTPKHLITATGQRVTLRCSPRSGDLSVYWYQQSLDQGLQFLIQYYNGEERAKGNILERFSAQQFPDLHSELNLSSLELGDSALYFCASSKGDTEAFFGQGTRLTVV.

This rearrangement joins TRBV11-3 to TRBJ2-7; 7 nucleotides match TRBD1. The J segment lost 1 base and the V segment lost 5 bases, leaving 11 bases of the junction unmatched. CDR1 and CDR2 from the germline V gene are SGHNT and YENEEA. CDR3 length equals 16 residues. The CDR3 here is CASSQGVGRGSYEQYF. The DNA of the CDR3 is TGTGCCAGCAGCCAGGGGGTAGGCAGAGGATCCTACGAGCAGTACTTC.

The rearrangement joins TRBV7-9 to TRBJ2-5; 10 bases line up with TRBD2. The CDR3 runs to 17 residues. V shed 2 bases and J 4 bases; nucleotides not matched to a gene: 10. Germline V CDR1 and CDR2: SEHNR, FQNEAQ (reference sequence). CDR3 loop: CASSLIPPSGRVETQYF. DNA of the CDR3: TGTGCCAGCAGCTTAATCCCGCCTAGCGGGAGAGTAGAGACCCAGTACTTC.

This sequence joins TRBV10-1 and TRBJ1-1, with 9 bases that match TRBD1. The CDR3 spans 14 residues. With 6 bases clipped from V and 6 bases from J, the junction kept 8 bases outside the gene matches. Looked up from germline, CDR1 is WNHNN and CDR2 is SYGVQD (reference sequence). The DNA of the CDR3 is TGCGCCAGCAGCCAAGGACAGGGGTTTTCTGAAGCTTTCTTT. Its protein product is CASSQGQGFSEAFF.

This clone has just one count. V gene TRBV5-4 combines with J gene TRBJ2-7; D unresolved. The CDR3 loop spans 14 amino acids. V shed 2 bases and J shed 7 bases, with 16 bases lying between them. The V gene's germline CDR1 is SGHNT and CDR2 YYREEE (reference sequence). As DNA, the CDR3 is TGTGCCAGCAGCTTAGATTCCTGGAGCTTAGAGCAGTACTTC. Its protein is CASSLDSWSLEQYF.

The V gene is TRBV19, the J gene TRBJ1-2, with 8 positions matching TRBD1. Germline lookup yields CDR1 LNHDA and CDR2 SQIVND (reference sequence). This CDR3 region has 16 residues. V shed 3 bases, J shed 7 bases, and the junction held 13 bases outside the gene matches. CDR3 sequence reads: CASSILRTGFSGGYTF. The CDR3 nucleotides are TGTGCCAGTAGTATCCTCCGGACAGGGTTTAGTGGTGGCTACACCTTC.

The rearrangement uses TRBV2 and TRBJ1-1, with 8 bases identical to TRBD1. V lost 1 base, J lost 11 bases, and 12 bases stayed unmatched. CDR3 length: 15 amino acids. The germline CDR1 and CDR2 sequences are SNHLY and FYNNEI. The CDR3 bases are TGTGCCAGCAGTGAAGGGGGAGTCAGGGGGCATGGGGCTTTCTTT. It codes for CASSEGGVRGHGAFF. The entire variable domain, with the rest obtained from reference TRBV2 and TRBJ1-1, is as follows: EPEVTQTPSHQVTQMGQEVILRCVPISNHLYFYWYRQILGQKVEFLVSFYNNEISEKSEIFDDQFSVERPDGSNFTLKIRSTKLEDSAMYFCASSEGGVRGHGAFFGQGTRLTVV.

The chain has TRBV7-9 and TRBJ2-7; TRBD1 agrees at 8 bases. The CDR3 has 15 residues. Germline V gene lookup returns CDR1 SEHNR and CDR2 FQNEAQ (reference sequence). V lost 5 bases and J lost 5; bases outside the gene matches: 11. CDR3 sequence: CASSPHGTGIDEQYF. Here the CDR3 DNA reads TGTGCCAGCAGCCCCCATGGGACAGGCATCGACGAGCAGTACTTC.

In DNA form, the CDR3 reads TGTGCCAGCAGCTCCATTAGGGACAGTATAAACTACGAGCAGTACTTC. This codes for CASSSIRDSINYEQYF. This chain uses TRBV13 with TRBJ2-7, with TRBD1 matching over 7 bases. Per germline, CDR1 PRHDT and CDR2 FYEKMQ (reference sequence). This CDR3 has 16 amino acids. The ends lost 4 bases at V and 3 bases at J; junction bases unmatched: 12.

The CDR3 DNA reads TGTGCCAGCAGCCGCCCGGAGGGGACAGGGGGCCAGGGCTATGGCTACACCTTC. Protein: CASSRPEGTGGQGYGYTF. The gene calls are TRBV13 and TRBJ1-2; 12 bases fit TRBD1. Germline values: CDR1 PRHDT, CDR2 FYEKMQ (reference sequence). V dropped 5 bases and J dropped 4; count of bases not matched to a gene: 14. The CDR3 has 18 amino acids.

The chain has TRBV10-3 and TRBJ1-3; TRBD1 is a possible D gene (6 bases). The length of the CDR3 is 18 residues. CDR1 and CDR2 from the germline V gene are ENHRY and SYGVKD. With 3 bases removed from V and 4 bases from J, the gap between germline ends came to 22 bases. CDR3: CAISDPALTGTSGNTIYF. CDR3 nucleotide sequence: TGTGCCATCAGTGACCCGGCCCTCACAGGGACGTCCGGAAACACCATATATTTT.

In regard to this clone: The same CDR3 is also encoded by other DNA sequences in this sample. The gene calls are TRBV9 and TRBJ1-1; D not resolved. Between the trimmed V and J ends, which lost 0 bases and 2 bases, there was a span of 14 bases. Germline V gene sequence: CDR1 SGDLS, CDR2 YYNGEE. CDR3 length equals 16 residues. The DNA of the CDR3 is TGTGCCAGCAGCGTAGTAGGGAGTCGAATCAACACTGAAGCTTTCTTT. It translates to CASSVVGSRINTEAFF.

The CDR3 loop is CASSELSSGGTDTQYF. CDR3 sequence (DNA): TGTGCCAGCAGTGAACTTTCGAGCGGGGGCACAGATACGCAGTATTTT. The rearrangement joins TRBV6-1 to TRBJ2-3; 7 nucleotides align to TRBD2. In germline, CDR1 is MNHNS, CDR2 SASEGT. V lost 2 bases to trimming and J lost 1 base; unmatched junction nucleotides: 6. This CDR3 region has 16 residues.

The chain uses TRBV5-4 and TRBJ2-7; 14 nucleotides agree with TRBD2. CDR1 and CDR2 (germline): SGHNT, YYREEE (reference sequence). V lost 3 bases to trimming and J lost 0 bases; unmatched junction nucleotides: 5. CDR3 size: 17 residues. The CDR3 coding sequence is TGTGCCAGCAGCTCTGGACTAGCGGGAGGTAGCTCCTACGAGCAGTACTTC. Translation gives CASSSGLAGGSSYEQYF.

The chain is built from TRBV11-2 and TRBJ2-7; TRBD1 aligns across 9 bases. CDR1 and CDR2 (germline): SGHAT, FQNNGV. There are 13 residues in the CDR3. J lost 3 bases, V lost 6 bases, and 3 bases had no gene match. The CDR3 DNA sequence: TGTGCCAGCAGTGGACAGGGGAGCTACGAGCAGTACTTC. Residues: CASSGQGSYEQYF.